This T cell receptor (beta chain) stems from a study of blood T cells in healthy people across ages. CDR1 is SGHTA and CDR2 is FQGNSA in the germline V gene. Trimming stripped 2 bases from V and 1 base from J, with 8 bases between. The CDR3 covers 15 residues. As to this clonotype: Its target is unknown.

PCR was performed a second time for about 6 to 12 cycles using a sample-barcoded 5' primer and a J-beta primer mix. MiXCR, run by TCRdb on the 5' RACE reads, gives a single entry per CDR3 protein. This sample has around 1.7 million distinct CDR3 sequences, with 28% found just once. Overall study findings and caveats: Donor CMV infection status was unknown, possibly confounding age-related changes in expanded clonotypes. Per million T cells, TCR beta diversity dropped about linearly as age rose.

This clonotype was obtained from a woman in her thirties in good health. Input material: blood. This sequence joins TRBV7-2 and TRBJ2-2, with D perhaps TRBD2 (6 bases). The DNA of the CDR3 is TGTGCCAGCAGCTTACGGGGGAGGAACACCGGGGAGCTGTTTTTT. It codes for CASSLRGRNTGELFF. Full variable domain (missing parts from reference TRBV7-2 and TRBJ2-2): GAGVSQSPSNKVTEKGKDVELRCDPISGHTALYWYRQSLGQGLEFLIYFQGNSAPDKSGLPSDRFSAERTGGSVSTLTIQRTQQEDSAVYLCASSLRGRNTGELFFGEGSRLTVL.